The 10 T cell receptor beta chains in this list originate from one sample, sequenced in a study of identical twins. Each CDR3 protein is one row after TCRdb ran MiXCR on the 5' RACE reads. The sample lists 420,000 or so distinct CDR3 sequences; roughly 20% were seen once. What was sequenced was naive T cells sorted from blood. The receptors derive from a man in his fifties in good health.

Only a few counts were recorded for this clonotype. The V gene is TRBV12-3 or TRBV12-4, the J gene TRBJ1-6; possibly TRBD1 for D (6 bases). V was pared by 3 bases and J by 6 bases, with 15 bases between. This CDR3 has 16 amino acids. CDR3 DNA sequence: TGTGCCAGCAGTTTCGGGGACACCAGAACTAATTCACCCCTCCACTTT. Protein: CASSFGDTRTNSPLHF.

The sample holds many counts of this clonotype. This chain uses TRBV29-1 with TRBJ1-2, with a possible D match to TRBD1 (5 bases). Trimming removed 4 bases at V and 4 bases at J, with 13 bases between. Germline V gene data show CDR1 as SQVTM and CDR2 as ANQGSEA. The CDR3 sequence is 13 residues long. DNA for the CDR3: TGCAGCGTTGTTGGCGGGGCCCTCTATGGCTACACCTTC. Translated, it gives CSVVGGALYGYTF.

This clonotype was observed a few times. V usage is TRBV7-2 and J usage is TRBJ2-7, with TRBD1 matching 11 bases. This CDR3 has 15 amino acids. Germline V gives CDR1 SGHTA, CDR2 FQGNSA. The V segment lost 5 bases and the J segment 4 bases; nucleotides outside the gene matches: 7. The CDR3 here is CASSPWTGGGYEQYF. CDR3 nucleotides: TGTGCCAGCAGCCCTTGGACAGGGGGCGGGTACGAGCAGTACTTC. The complete variable domain, with remaining parts taken from reference TRBV7-2 and TRBJ2-7, reads GAGVSQSPSNKVTEKGKDVELRCDPISGHTALYWYRQSLGQGLEFLIYFQGNSAPDKSGLPSDRFSAERTGGSVSTLTIQRTQQEDSAVYLCASSPWTGGGYEQYFGPGTRLTVT.

This clonotype was recorded many times. The V and J genes are TRBV6-5 and TRBJ2-7; 13 bases align to TRBD2. The J segment lost 4 bases and the V segment lost 3 bases, leaving 9 bases of the junction unmatched. The CDR3 runs 17 residues. Germline V lookup: CDR1 MNHEY, CDR2 SVGAGI. The CDR3 region has the DNA TGTGCCAGCAGTTATGGCCGGACTAGCGGGAGAATGTACGAGCAGTACTTC. Its protein is CASSYGRTSGRMYEQYF.

In this sample, this clonotype turned up many times. The chain uses TRBV10-3 and TRBJ1-5; weak D call: TRBD1 (6 bases). From germline, CDR1 is ENHRY and CDR2 SYGVKD. V gave up 7 bases and J gave up 0 bases, with 7 bases separating them. The CDR3 totals 13 residues. The chain's CDR3 is CAIKTGSNQPQHF. The DNA for the CDR3 is TGTGCCATCAAGACAGGTAGCAATCAGCCCCAGCATTTT.

This clonotype was found a few times. This chain links TRBV27 with TRBJ2-1; no clear D. The CDR3 is 15 residues long. From germline, CDR1 is MNHEY and CDR2 SMNVEV (reference sequence). The V and J ends lost 6 bases and 3 bases respectively, with 15 bases between them. The CDR3 protein is CASSEHKTYYNEQFF. The CDR3, as DNA: TGTGCCAGCAGCGAACACAAGACTTACTACAATGAGCAGTTCTTC.

This clonotype was picked up a small number of times. The chain is built from TRBV7-8 and TRBJ2-1, with D perhaps TRBD1 or TRBD2 (5 bases each). V was shortened by 1 base and J by 5 bases, with 9 bases between the two germline ends. Germline V gene lookup returns CDR1 SGHVS and CDR2 FQNEAQ. This CDR3 spans 14 amino acids. CDR3 in amino acids: CASSLGDPNNEQFF. The CDR3 DNA is TGTGCCAGCAGCTTAGGGGACCCAAACAATGAGCAGTTCTTC. Full variable domain (rest looked up from reference TRBV7-8 and TRBJ2-1): GAGVSQSPRYKVAKRGQDVALRCDPISGHVSLFWYQQALGQGPEFLTYFQNEAQLDKSGLPSDRFFAERPEGSVSTLKIQRTQQEDSAVYLCASSLGDPNNEQFFGPGTRLTVL.

In the case of this clonotype: A much larger clone lies one base from this, so it may be a read error. The CDR3 carries no conserved terminal phenylalanine or tryptophan, so it likely arises from a read error. The V call is TRBV7-2, the J call TRBJ2-1; 9 bases are shared with TRBD2. The V gene's germline CDR1 is SGHTA and CDR2 FQGNSA. J was trimmed by 8 bases and V by 2 bases; bases with no gene match: 10. The CDR3 spans 16 residues. DNA for the CDR3: TGTGCCAGCAGCTTAATAGCTAGCGGGGTGAACGATGAGCAGTTCCTC. Its protein is CASSLIASGVNDEQFL.

This clonotype was counted only a few times. The chain couples TRBV20-1 to TRBJ2-1; D call uncertain. The CDR3 is 13 amino acids. Trimming cost V 3 bases and J 5 bases, with 11 bases left between them. Germline-derived CDR1 and CDR2 are DFQATT and SNEGSKA (reference sequence). The CDR3 sequence is CSASLGADNEQFF. The DNA for the CDR3 is TGCAGTGCTAGTTTAGGCGCAGACAATGAGCAGTTCTTC.

This clonotype was counted ten times or more. The genes are TRBV5-1 and TRBJ2-2; possible D gene TRBD1, 6 bases. CDR1 and CDR2 (germline): SGHRS, YFSETQ. The length of the CDR3 is 14 residues. Trimming removed 2 bases at V and 6 bases at J, with 11 bases between. The CDR3 nucleotides read TGCGCCAGCAGCTTACAGGGTTCTCCCGGGGAGCTGTTTTTT. It encodes CASSLQGSPGELFF.